One sample yielded the 23 T cell receptor beta chains listed below, sequenced in a study of cytomegalovirus exposure and HLA in healthy donors. A multiplex PCR was run with 60 Vbeta primers and 13 Jbeta primers. Profiling relied on immunoSEQ multiplex PCR, and the TCRdb table lists in-frame clones only, not all of them. The top ten clones hold about 2.1% of a sample with around 190,000 clones, around 76% of them seen once. What was sequenced was PBMCs. The receptors stem from a man aged 30-40 years in good health and CMV-seronegative.

V usage is TRBV6-5 and J usage is TRBJ2-5; D unresolved. The germline CDR1 and CDR2 sequences are MNHEY and SVGAGI. The CDR3 runs to 14 residues. The germline V and J ends were trimmed by 0 bases and 4 bases, with 9 bases remaining between them. This chain's CDR3 is CASSYSTVSETQYF. CDR3 sequence (DNA): TGTGCCAGCAGTTACTCCACAGTCTCAGAGACCCAGTACTTC.

This clone was seen a single time. The chain links TRBV7-6 to TRBJ2-2; D is unresolved. This CDR3 is built from 15 residues. Germline values: CDR1 SGHVS, CDR2 FNYEAQ. With 2 bases removed from V and 4 bases from J, the gap between germline ends came to 11 bases. CDR3 protein: CASSLNEQPTGELFF. CDR3 nucleotides: TGTGCCAGCAGCTTAAATGAGCAACCCACCGGGGAGCTGTTTTTT.

The CDR3 reads CASSMDRGGSPLHF. The DNA for the CDR3 is TGTGCCAGTAGTATGGACAGGGGTGGTTCACCCCTCCACTTT. This chain connects TRBV19 to TRBJ1-6; 9 positions agree with TRBD1. Germline V lookup: CDR1 LNHDA, CDR2 SQIVND (reference sequence). J was trimmed by 9 bases and V by 3 bases; bases with no gene match: 3. The CDR3 spans 14 residues.

The rearrangement links TRBV28 to TRBJ1-1, with 11 bases matching TRBD1. This CDR3 region has 16 residues. From germline, CDR1 is MDHEN and CDR2 SYDVKM. V lost 5 bases and J lost 1; bases outside the gene matches: 6. CDR3 in amino acids: CASSPYGTGGNTEAFF. CDR3 DNA sequence: TGTGCCAGCAGTCCGTACGGGACAGGGGGGAACACTGAAGCTTTCTTT.

This chain links TRBV13 with TRBJ2-5, with 9 bases fitting TRBD1. This CDR3 has 13 amino acids. Germline loops: CDR1 PRHDT, CDR2 FYEKMQ (reference sequence). V dropped 6 bases and J dropped 5; count of bases not matched to a gene: 4. CDR3 in DNA: TGTGCCAGCAGGGACAGGGGCGAGGAGACCCAGTACTTC. This codes for CASRDRGEETQYF.

This clone has only a few counts. The sample carries other DNA sequences with the same CDR3. The V and J genes are TRBV5-1 and TRBJ2-1, with a weak D call TRBD1 (6 bases). Germline V lookup: CDR1 SGHRS, CDR2 YFSETQ. This CDR3 comprises 13 residues. V was trimmed by 1 base and J by 7 bases, leaving 9 bases between them. In DNA form, the CDR3 reads TGCGCCAGCAGCTTGCAGGGGTCGAATGAGCAGTTCTTC. It encodes CASSLQGSNEQFF.

The chain has TRBV5-4 and TRBJ1-1; TRBD1 matches at 9 bases. Germline V CDR1 and CDR2: SGHNT, YYREEE (reference sequence). The CDR3 is 15 amino acids. V gave up 4 bases and J gave up 6 bases; unmatched junction bases: 10. The DNA of the CDR3 is TGTGCCAGCAGCCGCAGGACAGGGGTCGGTTCTGAAGCTTTCTTT. It translates to CASSRRTGVGSEAFF.

This chain uses TRBV5-1 with TRBJ1-6; 7 nucleotides align to TRBD1. Germline-derived CDR1 and CDR2 are SGHRS and YFSETQ. The CDR3 spans 15 residues. After removal of 0 bases from V and 4 bases from J, the junction contained 1 base not matched to a gene. The CDR3 loop is CASSLGQGYNSPLHF. In DNA, the CDR3 is TGCGCCAGCAGCTTGGGACAGGGTTATAATTCACCCCTCCACTTT.

This clone came up once. Other DNA sequences from this sample encode an identical CDR3 as well. The rearrangement uses TRBV9 and TRBJ2-7, with a possible D match to TRBD2 (6 bases). Germline V gene data show CDR1 as SGDLS and CDR2 as YYNGEE. The V end was cut by 0 bases, the J end by 0 bases, with 10 bases between. This CDR3 spans 15 amino acids. Here the CDR3 DNA reads TGTGCCAGCAGCGTAGGAGCGGGCCTCTCCTACGAGCAGTACTTC. Its translation is CASSVGAGLSYEQYF.

The chain has TRBV5-5 and TRBJ1-5, with D perhaps TRBD1 (5 bases). This CDR3 is 16 amino acids long. Germline CDR1 SGHKS, CDR2 YYEKEE (reference sequence). Trimming shortened V by 0 bases and J by 3 bases, and 13 bases separated the two germline ends. The CDR3, as DNA: TGTGCCAGCAGCTTGGGGGAGGGGCCTTTCAATCAGCCCCAGCATTTT. This sequence encodes CASSLGEGPFNQPQHF.

This rearrangement joins TRBV7-2 to TRBJ1-6, with TRBD1 identical over 7 bases. The junction had 17 bases not matched to a gene; V was cut back by 5 bases and J by 10 bases. Per germline, CDR1 SGHTA and CDR2 FQGNSA. This CDR3 contains 17 residues. CDR3 nucleotide sequence: TGTGCCAGCAGCCGCTCGCCGACAGGGTTTGGAATCTCACCCCTCCACTTT. Amino acids: CASSRSPTGFGISPLHF.

The chain has TRBV4-1 and TRBJ2-5, with 10 nucleotides matching TRBD2. Germline CDR1 MGHRA, CDR2 YSYEKL. The CDR3 loop spans 16 amino acids. V dropped 1 base and J dropped 1; count of bases not matched to a gene: 3. The CDR3 region is CASSQGTSGLQETQYF. In nucleotides, the CDR3 is TGCGCCAGCAGCCAAGGGACTAGCGGCCTCCAAGAGACCCAGTACTTC.

The chain has TRBV6-6 and TRBJ1-1, with no clear D. The CDR3 has 13 residues. Trimming stripped 4 bases from V and 1 base from J, with 7 bases between. Germline assignment: CDR1 MNHNY and CDR2 SVGAGI (reference sequence). The CDR3 loop reads CASSSRENTEAFF. The CDR3 DNA is TGTGCCAGCAGTTCCCGCGAGAACACTGAAGCTTTCTTT.

V and J are TRBV4-1 and TRBJ2-5; D may be TRBD2 (5 bases). CDR1 and CDR2 from the germline V gene are MGHRA and YSYEKL. This CDR3 comprises 15 residues. The germline V and J ends were trimmed by 0 bases and 3 bases, with 11 bases remaining between them. The CDR3 spells CASSQDVGVKETQYF. The CDR3 DNA reads TGCGCCAGCAGCCAAGATGTCGGGGTGAAAGAGACCCAGTACTTC.

The rearrangement uses TRBV5-1 and TRBJ2-7, with 15 bases aligning to TRBD2. The CDR3 extends over 15 amino acids. V shed 4 bases, J shed 4 bases, and the junction held 3 bases outside the gene matches. Germline V gene lookup returns CDR1 SGHRS and CDR2 YFSETQ. Here the CDR3 reads CASSRTSGREYEQYF. The CDR3 DNA follows: TGCGCCAGCAGCCGGACTAGCGGGAGGGAATACGAGCAGTACTTC.

The chain couples TRBV9 to TRBJ2-7, with 10 bases matching TRBD2. CDR1 and CDR2 (germline): SGDLS, YYNGEE. J was trimmed by 3 bases and V by 0 bases; bases with no gene match: 0. The CDR3 length is 14 residues. CDR3 DNA sequence: TGTGCCAGCAGCGTAGGGACTAGCGGCTACGAGCAGTACTTC. It specifies CASSVGTSGYEQYF.

Regarding this clone: This specimen includes other DNA sequences encoding the same CDR3. The chain recombines TRBV5-4 with TRBJ1-1; tentative D call: TRBD1 (5 bases). Looked up from germline, CDR1 is SGHNT and CDR2 is YYREEE (reference sequence). Trimming shortened V by 2 bases and J by 1 base, and 6 bases separated the two germline ends. The CDR3 runs to 13 residues. CDR3 sequence reads: CASSLTGNTEAFF. The CDR3 DNA is TGTGCCAGCAGCTTAACAGGGAACACTGAAGCTTTCTTT.

Comments on this clone: This sample also contains other DNA sequences that code for the same CDR3. This rearrangement joins TRBV28 to TRBJ2-3; D is uncertain. The V end was cut by 3 bases, the J end by 3 bases, with 4 bases between. The CDR3 has 12 amino acids. Germline lookup yields CDR1 MDHEN and CDR2 SYDVKM. In nucleotides, the CDR3 is TGTGCCAGCAGTTTCTCTACAGATACGCAGTATTTT. Amino acid sequence: CASSFSTDTQYF.

The V call is TRBV6-1, the J call TRBJ2-3; D might be TRBD2 (5 bases). There are 15 residues in the CDR3. V was clipped by 7 bases and J by 0 bases, with 14 bases between them. The V gene's germline CDR1 is MNHNS and CDR2 SASEGT. CDR3 in amino acids: CASIPRQRSTDTQYF. CDR3 bases: TGTGCCAGCATCCCACGGCAGCGGAGCACAGATACGCAGTATTTT.

Notes on this clone: Other DNA sequences of this sample code for an identical CDR3. The chain recombines TRBV19 with TRBJ1-1; D is unresolved. The CDR3 has 13 residues. Germline assignment: CDR1 LNHDA and CDR2 SQIVND (reference sequence). V was shortened by 1 base and J by 4 bases, with 7 bases between the two germline ends. The chain's CDR3 is CASSIGGGTEAFF. The CDR3 coding sequence is TGTGCCAGTAGTATAGGAGGCGGCACTGAAGCTTTCTTT.

This chain uses TRBV6-5 with TRBJ2-7; 9 bases agree with TRBD1. Germline V gene data show CDR1 as MNHEY and CDR2 as SVGAGI. This CDR3 contains 14 residues. J gave up 2 bases and V 7 bases, and 6 bases lay outside the gene matches. This CDR3 is CASNLRDRAYEQYF. In DNA, the CDR3 is TGTGCCAGCAATCTCCGGGACAGGGCCTACGAGCAGTACTTC.

Only one count was recorded for this clone. This chain links TRBV11-2 with TRBJ1-4; perhaps TRBD1 as D (5 bases). V was trimmed by 5 bases and J by 8 bases, leaving 15 bases between them. Germline-derived CDR1 and CDR2 are SGHAT and FQNNGV. The CDR3 spans 14 residues. The CDR3 region has the DNA TGTGCCAGCAGCCGAAGGGGCTTTGGAGAAAAACTGTTTTTT. Encoded protein: CASSRRGFGEKLFF.

V gene TRBV18 combines with J gene TRBJ1-1; the D is unclear. V was cut by 2 bases and J by 3 bases, with 13 bases left in between. This CDR3 is 15 amino acids long. Germline V lookup: CDR1 KGHSH, CDR2 LQKENI. The CDR3 DNA follows: TGTGCCAGCTCACCATTTACGGGGAGCGACACTGAAGCTTTCTTT. Translation: CASSPFTGSDTEAFF.